This T cell receptor beta chain was sequenced during a study of graft-versus-host responses after intestinal transplantation. Study in general: Transplantation in recipients was multivisceral, liver-intestinal, or isolated intestinal. Every recipient had anti-thymocyte globulin induction and about three years of tacrolimus plus steroids. Broader study findings: GvH clones were found in recipient marrow; some appeared first in ileum or blood. Early after transplant, HvG declines were associated with peak levels of circulating GvH clones.

Comment on this clone: Antigen: not known.

Data came from immunoSEQ multiplex PCR; TCRdb stores just in-frame clones and leaves some out. The sample lists about 130,000 clones, around 90% occurring once. This clonotype was obtained from a human donor who received an intestinal transplant. Sequenced here: unstimulated CD4+ T cells sorted from spleen or lymph node cells, sampled before intestinal transplant.

This CDR3 reads CASTPAAATYPSYNEQFF. CDR3 nucleotide sequence: TGTGCCAGTACCCCAGCAGCCGCTACCTACCCCTCCTACAATGAGCAGTTCTTC. This sequence joins TRBV19 and TRBJ2-1; D is unclear. The CDR3 extends over 18 amino acids. V was cut by 7 bases and J by 0 bases, with 22 bases left in between. Germline values: CDR1 LNHDA, CDR2 SQIVND (reference sequence).